A selection of T cell receptor beta chains follows, all from one sample in a study of control samples from healthy donors and cancer patients. Only in-frame clones appear in the TCRdb table, and some are missing; sequencing was by immunoSEQ multiplex PCR. Seen here are roughly 130,000 clones, over 90% observed once, and the top ten hold more than 13%. The sample was PBMCs. The source is a man aged 55 to 70 with colorectal cancer. The conserved cysteine and the conserved F or W are not part of the CDR3 here. Each record gives: clone size, V gene, J gene, CDR3 protein. Rows may omit the clone size; those that give it use once, few, many or a size class.

>.|TRBV5-1|TRBJ1-3
ASSLSDSSGNTIY
>few|TRBV4-3|TRBJ2-7
ASSPARGGSSEQY
>.|TRBV19|TRBJ1-2
ASSIGAPDDSYGYT
>once|TRBV19|TRBJ2-5
ASSVGTGRETQY
>.|TRBV4-2|TRBJ1-4
ASSQDYRNFNEKLF
>.|TRBV18|TRBJ1-6
ASSPPGRGDSPLH
>.|TRBV5-1|TRBJ2-5
ASSTQETQY
>.|TRBV27|TRBJ2-7
ASRITLSGAGDEQY
>once|TRBV7-9|TRBJ2-5
ASSPRTQETQY
>.|TRBV11-2|TRBJ2-5
ASSLDGRSQETQY
>.|TRBV18|TRBJ2-7
ASSPGRTRTGLSYEQY
>.|TRBV5-3|TRBJ1-5
ARSFYKGRNQPQH
>once|TRBV24-1|TRBJ2-3
ATSDRGQNTQY
>.|TRBV13|TRBJ2-3
ASSLGMGNTDTQY
>.|TRBV7-2|TRBJ2-2
ASNLAPPVATGELF
>.|TRBV5-6|TRBJ1-4
ASSLRGQGLGKDEKLF
>.|TRBV6-1|TRBJ1-5
ASSESRNQPQH
>.|TRBV5-6|TRBJ2-3
ASSSGGDTQY
>.|TRBV19|TRBJ1-1
ATRGRNTEAF
>.|TRBV6-5|TRBJ1-4
ASGGRRATNEKLF
>.|TRBV27|TRBJ1-2
ASSPLPTGDYGYT
>once|TRBV19|TRBJ2-1
ASSIGTGSVSNEQF
>.|TRBV6-6|TRBJ1-3
ASSYDRGHGNTIY
>.|TRBV30|TRBJ1-5
AWSPRSNQPQH
>.|TRBV7-2|TRBJ1-6
ASSSGDARNSPLH
>.|TRBV27|TRBJ2-2
ASSSLGQGERTGELF
>.|TRBV25-1|TRBJ2-1
ASSWGDRDSNEQF
>.|TRBV5-4|TRBJ1-1
ASSSPETGGFTEAF
>.|TRBV29-1|TRBJ1-1
SVSQGDTEAF
>.|TRBV10-1|TRBJ2-1
ASSPGQTDYNEQF
>few|TRBV10-3|TRBJ1-5
AISESGGNQPQH
>.|TRBV19|TRBJ1-5
ASSMGQYSNQPQH
>.|TRBV3-1/TRBV3-2|TRBJ2-2
ASRSGEWTGELF
>.|TRBV9|TRBJ2-5
ASSGGGEETQY
>few|TRBV5-1|TRBJ1-5
ASSSGTDNQPQH
>.|TRBV7-2|TRBJ2-3
ASSPLVMSTDTQY
>.|TRBV5-6|TRBJ2-1
ASSWGGAYNEQF
>.|TRBV29-1|TRBJ2-2
SVVGGDTGELF
>once|TRBV6-2/TRBV6-3|TRBJ2-1
ASSYFSGGGYNEQF
>.|TRBV19|TRBJ1-3
ASRSLWVDSGNTIY
>.|TRBV6-5|TRBJ1-1
ASGRGFDTEAF
>.|TRBV4-2|TRBJ1-2
ASSQDSHGNYGYT
>.|TRBV11-2|TRBJ1-1
ASSLDPGTEAF